A selection of T cell receptor beta chains follows, all from one sample in a study of blood T cells in healthy people across ages. From the 5' RACE reads, TCRdb called clonotypes with MiXCR, one entry per CDR3 protein. The sample has 780,000 or so distinct CDR3 sequences; around 25% are singletons. Another study also made use of these data, one on T cells of mothers and their children.

Input material: blood. These receptors originate from a boy between 10 and 17 years old in good health. Both conserved end residues are part of each CDR3. A D gene is named only where the DNA matches it firmly. Size tells how often a clone was seen (once, few, many) or the class of an expanded clone, and some rows leave it out.

d_call	clone_size	v_call	j_call	cdr3_nt	cdr3_aa
-	many	TRBV27	TRBJ2-5	TGTGCCAGCAGTTTCACTGGCCAAGAGACCCAGTACTTC	CASSFTGQETQYF
-	-	TRBV30	TRBJ1-1	TGTGCCTGGATCCGCGATGGTAACACTGAAGCTTTCTTT	CAWIRDGNTEAFF
-	-	TRBV7-2	TRBJ2-7	TGTGCCAGCAGCTTAGAGGAGACGGTTCGAACAGGGGAGCAGTACTTC	CASSLEETVRTGEQYF
-	few	TRBV11-2	TRBJ2-6	TGTGCCAGCAGCTTAGGATGGGACTCCTCTGGGGCCAACGTCCTGACTTTC	CASSLGWDSSGANVLTF
-	-	TRBV12-3/TRBV12-4	TRBJ1-5	TGTGCCAGCAGTTTTAGGTATTTGGGTCAGCCCCAGCATTTT	CASSFRYLGQPQHF
-	-	TRBV5-1	TRBJ1-1	TGCGCCAGCAGCTTGGATCTAGGCACCCGGAACACTGAAGCTTTCTTT	CASSLDLGTRNTEAFF
-	-	TRBV29-1	TRBJ1-3	TGCAGCGTTGCCCAGCTAACTACCTCTGGAAACACCATATATTTT	CSVAQLTTSGNTIYF
-	-	TRBV7-2	TRBJ1-1	TGTGCCAGCAGCGCCCTGGGTACATTTAACACTGAAGCTTTCTTT	CASSALGTFNTEAFF
-	few	TRBV7-8	TRBJ2-1	TGTGCCAGCAGCTCCGATAGGGGGAGATACAATGAGCAGTTCTTC	CASSSDRGRYNEQFF
-	once	TRBV6-5	TRBJ1-2	TGTGCCAGCAGTTACTCGAAAGTCGTGACAGCTTCGAACTATGGCTACACCTTC	CASSYSKVVTASNYGYTF
-	few	TRBV4-3	TRBJ1-5	TGCGCCAGCAGCCAAGTGACGGGCCGCATTAATCAGCCCCAGCATTTT	CASSQVTGRINQPQHF
TRBD1	-	TRBV4-3	TRBJ2-2	TGCGCCAGCAGCCAAGGGACAGGGGGTACCGGGGAGCTGTCTTTT	CASSQGTGGTGELSF
TRBD1	-	TRBV25-1	TRBJ1-2	TGTGCCAGCAGGGGAACCGGGACAGGGGGTGGCTACACCTTC	CASRGTGTGGGYTF
TRBD2	-	TRBV7-8	TRBJ2-5	TGTGCCAGCAGCTTAGGTGTAGCGGGGCTAGAGACCCAGTACTTC	CASSLGVAGLETQYF
-	-	TRBV7-8	TRBJ2-2	TGTGCCAGCAGATCCATACAGGGTCGGTTCACCGGGGGGCTGTTTTTT	CASRSIQGRFTGGLFF
TRBD1	-	TRBV12-5	TRBJ1-1	TGTGCTAGTGGTTTGGTACGGCAACAGGGGAGTTCGAACACTGAAGCTTTCTTT	CASGLVRQQGSSNTEAFF
TRBD1	-	TRBV7-8	TRBJ2-7	TGTGCCAGCAGCCCGGGCGGGACAGGGCTCCACGAGCAGTACTTC	CASSPGGTGLHEQYF